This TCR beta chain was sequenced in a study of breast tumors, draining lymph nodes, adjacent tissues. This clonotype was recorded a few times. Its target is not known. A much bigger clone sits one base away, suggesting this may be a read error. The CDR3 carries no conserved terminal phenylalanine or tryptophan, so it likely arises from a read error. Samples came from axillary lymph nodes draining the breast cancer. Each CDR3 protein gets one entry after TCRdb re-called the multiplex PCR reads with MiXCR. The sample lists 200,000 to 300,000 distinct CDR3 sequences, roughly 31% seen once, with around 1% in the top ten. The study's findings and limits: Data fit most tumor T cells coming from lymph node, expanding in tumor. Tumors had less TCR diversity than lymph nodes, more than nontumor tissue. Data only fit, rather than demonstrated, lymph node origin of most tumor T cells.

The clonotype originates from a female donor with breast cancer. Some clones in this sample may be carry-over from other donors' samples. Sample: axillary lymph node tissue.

Written as DNA, the CDR3 is TGTGCCAGCAGCTTAGATAGCGCGGTGTATGGCTACACCCTC. Translated: CASSLDSAVYGYTL. The chain couples TRBV7-9 to TRBJ1-2; no firm D call. The CDR3 spans 14 residues. V gave up 1 base and J gave up 5 bases, with 11 bases separating them. Looked up from germline, CDR1 is SEHNR and CDR2 is FQNEAQ (reference sequence).